This is a list of T cell receptor beta chains from one sample in a study of identifying expanded T cells in peripheral blood. TCRdb keeps only in-frame clones here, not all; method: immunoSEQ multiplex PCR. The table shows about 82,000 clones, with 70% to 90% occurring only once. The source material was blood. Receptors were obtained from a person between 18 and 70 years old in good health. CDR3s include the opening cysteine and the closing phenylalanine or tryptophan. Each record gives: D gene, J gene, V gene, clone size, CDR3 DNA, CDR3 protein. D genes are given only for firm matches. Clone size is given for some rows only: seen once, a few or many times, or a class if the clone is expanded.

>TRBD2|TRBJ2-1|TRBV6-1|-
TGTGCCAGCAGTGGAAGCGGGAGGGCCATGAATGAGCAGTTCTTC
CASSGSGRAMNEQFF
>TRBD2|TRBJ2-7|TRBV30|-
TGTGCCTGGAGTGTGGGAGCGGGAGGAATCCACGAGCAGTACTTC
CAWSVGAGGIHEQYF
>TRBD1|TRBJ2-6|TRBV2|-
TGTGCCAGCCTCAAATTACAGGGGGCTGGGGCCAACGTCCTGACTTTC
CASLKLQGAGANVLTF
>-|TRBJ1-4|TRBV7-8|once
TGTGCCAGCAGCTTTGAGGGGGAGGCTAATGAAAAACTGTTTTTT
CASSFEGEANEKLFF
>-|TRBJ2-5|TRBV7-2|-
TGTGCCAGTTCAAGGGGGGAGCAAGAGACCCAGTACTTC
CASSRGEQETQYF
>TRBD1|TRBJ1-3|TRBV5-1|-
TGCGCCAGCAGCTGGGGTAGGACAGGAGACTCTGGAAACACCATATATTTT
CASSWGRTGDSGNTIYF
>-|TRBJ2-3|TRBV29-1|-
TGCAGCGTTTCCACAGATACGCAGTATTTT
CSVSTDTQYF
>TRBD1|TRBJ2-3|TRBV6-4|few
TGTGCCAGCAGTGACTCGACAGGGGGCCCAGATACGCAGTATTTT
CASSDSTGGPDTQYF
>-|TRBJ1-2|TRBV4-2|-
TGTGCCAGCAGCCTGACGGGGGTGAACTATGGCTACACCTTC
CASSLTGVNYGYTF
>-|TRBJ1-1|TRBV27|-
TGTGCCAGCAGTCAAGTCCGGGACGGCGGGTTACAGAACACTGAAGCTTTCTTT
CASSQVRDGGLQNTEAFF
>-|TRBJ2-2|TRBV19|-
TGTGCCAGTAGTATAGGTTCCAGGGAGCTGTTTTTT
CASSIGSRELFF
>TRBD1|TRBJ2-7|TRBV5-1|-
TGCGCCAGCAGCAACGGACAGGGGGCCTACGAGCAGTACTTC
CASSNGQGAYEQYF
>TRBD1|TRBJ1-6|TRBV19|few
TGTGCCAGTAGCGACCGGGACAGCAATTCACCCCTCCACTTT
CASSDRDSNSPLHF
>TRBD1|TRBJ1-2|TRBV12-5|-
TGTGCTAGTGGTTTGGTAAGGGGAAGGGGGCTCGGCTACACCTTC
CASGLVRGRGLGYTF
>TRBD2|TRBJ2-7|TRBV11-1|-
TGTGCCAGCAGCTTAGAACCCACTAGCGTCGGCTCCTACGAGCAGTACTTC
CASSLEPTSVGSYEQYF
>TRBD1|TRBJ2-3|TRBV25-1|-
TGTGCCAGCAGTGAATGGGGGGGACAGGGGCCAGATACGCAGTATTTT
CASSEWGGQGPDTQYF
>-|TRBJ1-5|TRBV7-8|-
TGTGCCAGCAGCCGACGCGAGGGGGACGGCAATCAGCCCCAGCATTTT
CASSRREGDGNQPQHF
>-|TRBJ2-7|TRBV10-3|few
TGTGCCATCAGTGAGTCTACAGTTTACGAGCAGTACTTC
CAISESTVYEQYF
>-|TRBJ1-5|TRBV4-1|large
TGCGCCAGCACCCTGGACCTGGGCAATCAGCCCCAGCATTTT
CASTLDLGNQPQHF
>-|TRBJ2-1|TRBV7-2|-
TGTGCCAGCAGCCGAAGTACCGCCGGTCGGACCCCGGGTCGCAATGAGCAGTTCTTC
CASSRSTAGRTPGRNEQFF
>-|TRBJ1-2|TRBV6-1|-
TGTGCCAGCAGTGAAGCCGGGGGAGTCTCCCACTATGGCTACACCTTC
CASSEAGGVSHYGYTF
>-|TRBJ2-7|TRBV7-3|-
TGTGCCAGCAGCCTCGAGGGGGGCCGGTTAGACGAGCAGTACTTC
CASSLEGGRLDEQYF
>-|TRBJ1-5|TRBV7-2|-
TGTGCCAGCAGCTTAGGGAATAGCAATCAGCCCCAGCATTTT
CASSLGNSNQPQHF
>TRBD1|TRBJ1-1|TRBV19|-
TGTGCCAGTAGGAAGGGACAGGGGGAAACTGAAGCTTTCTTT
CASRKGQGETEAFF
>-|TRBJ1-1|TRBV6-6|-
TGTGCCAGCAGGGAAACAACTATGAACACTGAAGCTTTCTTT
CASRETTMNTEAFF